Presented here are 30 T cell receptor beta chains from one specimen sequenced in a study of control samples from healthy donors and cancer patients. Data came from immunoSEQ multiplex PCR; TCRdb stores just in-frame clones and leaves some out. The repertoire holds about 84,000 clones, with roughly 82% as singletons. The sample comprised PBMCs. All receptors come from a man aged 55-75 years with head and neck cancer.

This clone was seen only once. The chain recombines TRBV6-5 with TRBJ2-7, with 10 bases lining up with TRBD1. CDR1 is MNHEY and CDR2 is SVGAGI in the germline V gene. The V and J ends lost 7 bases and 4 bases, in that order; junction bases with no gene match: 4. This CDR3 region has 13 residues. The CDR3 DNA is TGTGCCAGCAAGAGACAGGGGGCGTACGAGCAGTACTTC. This translates into CASKRQGAYEQYF.

This clone was observed a few times. V and J are TRBV19 and TRBJ1-1; possibly TRBD1 for D (5 bases). Trimming shortened V by 4 bases and J by 4 bases, and 16 bases separated the two germline ends. The CDR3 covers 15 residues. Germline V gene lookup returns CDR1 LNHDA and CDR2 SQIVND (reference sequence). The CDR3 spells CASSKGPGRTTEAFF. The CDR3 DNA is TGTGCCAGTAGTAAGGGCCCAGGGAGGACCACTGAAGCTTTCTTT.

This clone was picked up one time. This chain links TRBV12-3 or TRBV12-4 with TRBJ2-7, with a weak D call TRBD2 (5 bases). V was cut by 5 bases and J by 10 bases, with 15 bases left in between. The CDR3 has 12 residues. The CDR3 here is CASSDGGRPQYF. As DNA, the CDR3 is TGTGCCAGCAGTGATGGAGGACGACCCCAGTACTTC.

The CDR3 DNA reads TGTGCCAGCAGCGTAGGGTCGGGATCACGAGAGCAGTTCTTC. Translation: CASSVGSGSREQFF. The V and J genes are TRBV9 and TRBJ2-1; possibly TRBD2 for D (5 bases). Germline loops: CDR1 SGDLS, CDR2 YYNGEE. This CDR3 contains 14 residues. The V end was cut by 0 bases, the J end by 10 bases, with 14 bases between.

This chain links TRBV18 with TRBJ2-7, with D hard to call. The CDR3 loop spans 13 amino acids. V lost 0 bases, J lost 2 bases, and 5 bases lay in between. In germline, CDR1 is KGHSH, CDR2 LQKENI. The CDR3 region is CASSPPETYEQYF. CDR3 nucleotides: TGTGCCAGCTCACCACCGGAGACCTACGAGCAGTACTTC.

This clone appeared a few times. V usage is TRBV29-1 and J usage is TRBJ2-5, with 9 positions matching TRBD2. Germline lookup yields CDR1 SQVTM and CDR2 ANQGSEA. This CDR3 comprises 14 residues. With V trimmed by 7 bases and J by 3 bases, 9 bases remained unmatched. The CDR3 bases are TGCAGCGAGACCGGGGCGGGAGGGGAAGAGACCCAGTACTTC. It translates to CSETGAGGEETQYF.

The rearrangement joins TRBV5-1 to TRBJ2-1; a possible D gene is TRBD1 (6 bases). V was clipped by 4 bases and J by 9 bases, with 11 bases between them. The germline CDR1 and CDR2 sequences are SGHRS and YFSETQ. There are 12 residues in the CDR3. DNA of the CDR3: TGCGCCAGCAGCACACAGGGTGGTGAGCAGTTCTTC. Its translation: CASSTQGGEQFF.

This chain joins TRBV6-5 and TRBJ1-6; D gene unclear. CDR1 and CDR2 from the germline V gene are MNHEY and SVGAGI. The CDR3 is 15 residues long. Between the trimmed V and J ends, which lost 0 bases and 8 bases, there was a span of 11 bases. CDR3 bases: TGTGCCAGCAGTTACTCGAGTGACACCCATTCACCCCTCCACTTT. It specifies CASSYSSDTHSPLHF.

The CDR3 nucleotides are TGTGCCAGCAGCGTGCGTTGGGGGGAGACCCAGTACTTC. Amino acid sequence: CASSVRWGETQYF. V usage is TRBV11-2 and J usage is TRBJ2-5; either TRBD1 or TRBD2 may supply D (5 bases each). CDR1 SGHAT and CDR2 FQNNGV come from the germline V gene. The CDR3 spans 13 residues. Between the trimmed V and J ends, which lost 5 bases and 5 bases, there was a span of 12 bases.

A few counts support this clone. The chain links TRBV6-6 to TRBJ2-3; no clear D gene. Per the germline V gene, CDR1 is MNHNY and CDR2 is SVGAGI (reference sequence). Between the trimmed V and J ends, which lost 6 bases and 6 bases, there was a span of 10 bases. This CDR3 contains 12 residues. CDR3: CASRLIGDTQYF. The CDR3 DNA sequence: TGTGCCAGCAGACTTATAGGGGATACGCAGTATTTT.

This chain joins TRBV6-1 and TRBJ2-7; the D is unclear. Germline lookup yields CDR1 MNHNS and CDR2 SASEGT. The CDR3 loop spans 14 amino acids. V was pared by 1 base and J by 2 bases, with 9 bases between. The CDR3 region is CASSEDHGTYEQYF. DNA for the CDR3: TGTGCCAGCAGTGAAGACCACGGAACCTACGAGCAGTACTTC.

The rearrangement links TRBV5-1 to TRBJ1-1; 7 nucleotides match TRBD1. The CDR3 has 15 residues. The V gene end was trimmed by 4 bases and the J gene end by 3 bases; junction bases not matched to a gene: 9. Germline CDR1 SGHRS, CDR2 YFSETQ. The CDR3 region is CASSPWAGGDTEAFF. In DNA form, the CDR3 reads TGCGCCAGCAGCCCGTGGGCAGGGGGAGACACTGAAGCTTTCTTT.

This clone was counted once. The chain employs TRBV7-2 and TRBJ2-1; no definite D call. V lost 4 bases and J lost 6, with 10 bases in between. Germline values: CDR1 SGHTA, CDR2 FQGNSA. The CDR3 covers 13 residues. CDR3 sequence: CASSSRVTNEQFF. The CDR3 region has the DNA TGTGCCAGCAGCTCCCGGGTAACCAATGAGCAGTTCTTC.

The chain recombines TRBV28 with TRBJ1-2; D ambiguous. The CDR3 is 13 residues long. V was shortened by 5 bases and J by 1 base, with 8 bases between the two germline ends. CDR1 MDHEN and CDR2 SYDVKM come from the germline V gene. CDR3 protein: CASSGSINYGYTF. CDR3 sequence (DNA): TGTGCCAGCAGTGGGAGCATTAACTATGGCTACACCTTC.

For the CDR3, the DNA is TGTGCCAGCACAAAAGACAGAAGACTATCACCCCTCCACTTT. It encodes CASTKDRRLSPLHF. The V and J genes are TRBV28 and TRBJ1-6; tentatively, D is TRBD1 (5 bases). Germline V gene sequence: CDR1 MDHEN, CDR2 SYDVKM. There are 14 residues in the CDR3. V dropped 7 bases and J dropped 10 bases, with 17 bases sitting between them. Combining the CDR3 with reference TRBV28 and TRBJ1-6 gives the whole variable domain DVKVTQSSRYLVKRTGEKVFLECVQDMDHENMFWYRQDPGLGLRLIYFSYDVKMKEKGDIPEGYSVSREKKERFSLILESASTNQTSMYLCASTKDRRLSPLHFGNGTRLTVT.

The genes are TRBV29-1 and TRBJ2-5, with 7 bases that match TRBD1. This CDR3 is built from 15 residues. Germline V CDR1 and CDR2: SQVTM, ANQGSEA. J lost 0 bases, V lost 3 bases, and 7 bases had no gene match. The CDR3 region has the DNA TGCAGCGTTGATGGCAGACAGGGCCACCAAGAGACCCAGTACTTC. This codes for CSVDGRQGHQETQYF.

The rearrangement uses TRBV7-9 and TRBJ2-3, with D tentatively TRBD2 (6 bases). This CDR3 spans 15 amino acids. Trimming shortened V by 1 base and J by 2 bases, and 10 bases separated the two germline ends. CDR1 is SEHNR and CDR2 is FQNEAQ in the germline V gene (reference sequence). The chain's CDR3 is CASSLVGSDTDTQYF. For the CDR3, the DNA is TGTGCCAGCAGCTTAGTCGGGAGCGACACAGATACGCAGTATTTT.

The chain is built from TRBV5-1 and TRBJ2-7, with 11 positions matching TRBD2. The CDR3 consists of 14 residues. Looked up from germline, CDR1 is SGHRS and CDR2 is YFSETQ. Unmatched junction bases numbered 8, after V lost 3 bases and J lost 9 bases. CDR3 in amino acids: CASSSSTSGIRQYF. Here the CDR3 DNA reads TGCGCCAGCAGCTCCTCGACTAGCGGGATTAGGCAGTACTTC.

This chain connects TRBV2 to TRBJ1-2; the match to TRBD1 covers 12 bases. Germline V gives CDR1 SNHLY, CDR2 FYNNEI. V trimming: 1 base; J trimming: 5 bases; junction bases outside the gene matches: 5. The CDR3 consists of 16 residues. The CDR3 spells CASSEVGQGALYGYTF. The CDR3 DNA sequence: TGTGCCAGCAGTGAAGTGGGACAGGGGGCTTTGTATGGCTACACCTTC.

The V gene is TRBV10-3, the J gene TRBJ2-2; 7 bases are shared with TRBD2. The CDR3 is 14 residues long. J lost 1 base, V lost 6 bases, and 2 bases had no gene match. In germline, CDR1 is ENHRY, CDR2 SYGVKD. Here the CDR3 reads CAISPSGNTGELFF. The DNA for the CDR3 is TGTGCCATCAGCCCTAGCGGGAACACCGGGGAGCTGTTTTTT.

This rearrangement joins TRBV6-7 to TRBJ1-1; D unclear. TRBV6-7 is recorded as an ORF, its role being uncertain. The V end was cut by 0 bases, the J end by 0 bases, with 2 bases between. The CDR3 totals 13 residues. The chain's CDR3 is CASSYSMNTEAFF. CDR3 bases: TGTGCCAGCAGTTACTCTATGAACACTGAAGCTTTCTTT.

V usage is TRBV13 and J usage is TRBJ2-1; D remains ambiguous. Per the germline V gene, CDR1 is PRHDT and CDR2 is FYEKMQ (reference sequence). The V end lost 3 bases, the J end lost 4 bases, and 7 bases lay between the germline ends. The CDR3 length is 13 residues. The CDR3 protein is CASSLGVYNEQFF. In DNA, the CDR3 is TGTGCCAGCAGCTTGGGCGTTTACAATGAGCAGTTCTTC.

V usage is TRBV5-1 and J usage is TRBJ2-7, with 10 bases identical to TRBD1. Germline V gene sequence: CDR1 SGHRS, CDR2 YFSETQ. The CDR3 covers 14 residues. Trimming removed 9 bases from V and 0 bases from J; junction bases left unmatched: 6. The CDR3 loop is CATGTGDSSYEQYF. DNA for the CDR3: TGCGCCACCGGGACAGGGGACTCCTCCTACGAGCAGTACTTC.

This clone was recorded a few times. The chain uses TRBV5-4 and TRBJ1-2, with 7 positions matching TRBD1. V lost 4 bases and J lost 4; bases outside the gene matches: 7. Germline V CDR1 and CDR2: SGHNT, YYREEE (reference sequence). The length of the CDR3 is 14 residues. CDR3 sequence reads: CASSPAGQTYGYTF. As DNA, the CDR3 is TGTGCCAGCAGCCCGGCGGGACAGACCTATGGCTACACCTTC.

V usage is TRBV9 and J usage is TRBJ2-7; D not certain. Trimming left V 0 bases short and J 3 bases short, with 7 bases between. Germline V gene sequence: CDR1 SGDLS, CDR2 YYNGEE. The CDR3 spans 13 residues. This chain's CDR3 is CASSVDPGYEQYF. Here the CDR3 DNA reads TGTGCCAGCAGCGTAGACCCAGGCTACGAGCAGTACTTC.

The V and J genes are TRBV2 and TRBJ2-1, with D possibly matching TRBD2 (5 bases). V dropped 11 bases and J dropped 0 bases, with 14 bases sitting between them. CDR1 SNHLY and CDR2 FYNNEI come from the germline V gene. The CDR3 spans 14 residues. The CDR3 DNA is TGTGCCGTCCAGCAGCGGAGCTCCTACAATGAGCAGTTCTTC. It is translated as CAVQQRSSYNEQFF.

This chain connects TRBV27 to TRBJ1-2; no clear D. Trimming pared 2 bases from V and 8 bases from J, leaving 9 bases between. The V gene's germline CDR1 is MNHEY and CDR2 SMNVEV (reference sequence). The CDR3 has 12 residues. As DNA, the CDR3 is TGTGCCAGCAGTTTAGAAGGGTACGGCTACACCTTC. Its protein product is CASSLEGYGYTF.

CDR3 residues: CASSQAGVRVNEQFF. For the CDR3, the DNA is TGTGCCAGCAGCCAAGCGGGAGTAAGAGTGAATGAGCAGTTCTTC. The V call is TRBV3-1 (or the pseudogene TRBV3-2), the J call TRBJ2-1, with D perhaps matching TRBD2 (6 bases). V was clipped by 1 base and J by 7 bases, with 14 bases between them. Looked up from germline, CDR1 is LGHDT and CDR2 is YNNKEL (reference sequence). CDR3 length equals 15 residues.

The V and J genes are TRBV7-8 and TRBJ2-5, with D tentatively TRBD1 (5 bases). The CDR3 totals 13 residues. Germline lookup yields CDR1 SGHVS and CDR2 FQNEAQ. V was pared by 4 bases and J by 4 bases, with 10 bases between. CDR3 bases: TGTGCCAGCAGCTCGACAGTCCTAGAGACCCAGTACTTC. This sequence encodes CASSSTVLETQYF.

This chain uses TRBV3-1 (or the pseudogene TRBV3-2) with TRBJ2-3, with D hard to call. The CDR3 is 15 amino acids. Germline V CDR1 and CDR2: LGHDT, YNNKEL (reference sequence). The V gene lost 4 bases and the J gene lost 0 bases, with 11 bases spanning the gap. CDR3 bases: TGTGCCAGCAGCCGGATGGTAGGGAGCACAGATACGCAGTATTTT. Its translation: CASSRMVGSTDTQYF.